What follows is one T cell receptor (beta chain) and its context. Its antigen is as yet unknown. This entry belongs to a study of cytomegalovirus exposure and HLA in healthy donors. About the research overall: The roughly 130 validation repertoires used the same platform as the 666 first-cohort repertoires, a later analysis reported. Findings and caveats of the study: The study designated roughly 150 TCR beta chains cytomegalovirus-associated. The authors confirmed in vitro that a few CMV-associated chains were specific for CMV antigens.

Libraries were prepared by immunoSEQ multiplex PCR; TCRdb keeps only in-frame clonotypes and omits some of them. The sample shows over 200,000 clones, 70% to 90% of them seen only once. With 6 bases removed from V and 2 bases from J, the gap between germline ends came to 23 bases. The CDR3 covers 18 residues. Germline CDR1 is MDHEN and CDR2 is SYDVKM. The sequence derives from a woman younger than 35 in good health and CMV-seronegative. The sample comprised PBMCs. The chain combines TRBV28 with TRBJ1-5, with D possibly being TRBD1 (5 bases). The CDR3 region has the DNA TGTGCCAGCAGGTCCCGTACCGGGCTATGGGGGGGCAATCAGCCCCAGCATTTT. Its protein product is CASRSRTGLWGGNQPQHF.